This T cell receptor (beta chain) derives from a study of T cells in women clearing cervical HPV infection. Method: immunoSEQ multiplex PCR; TCRdb's copy keeps in-frame clones and lacks some. There are 15,000 or so clones in the sample, with less than 25% held by the top ten. The CDR3 extends over 16 amino acids. CDR1 and CDR2 from the germline V gene are LGHDT and YNNKEL (reference sequence). Findings and limits, study-wide: Combining TCR richness with V gene abundances gave around 0.83 AUC.

Comments on this clone: Its antigen is not known. The missing CDR3 end, 3 residues past where the read stops, is filled in from the germline J gene.

This rearrangement joins TRBV3-1 (or the pseudogene TRBV3-2) to TRBJ1-3; D ambiguous. This sequence originates from a woman aged 18 to 75 with a cervical HPV16 infection that either progressed to CIN3+ or cleared (not recorded which). Sequencing was performed on blood buffy coat. The CDR3 sequence: CASSQGTVSLWQAIYF. CDR3 DNA, as far as it was read: TGTGCCAGCAGCCAAGGAACAGTCTCTCTCTGGCAGGCC.